These 9 T cell receptor beta chains share one sample of origin, sequenced in a study of identical twins (dated by TCRdb to the mid-2010s). Library prep was done by 5' RACE. Instrument on record: Illumina HiSeq 2000. TCRdb trimmed the raw reads at Q25, called clones with MiXCR and kept productive beta chains. For every CDR3 protein sequence, its rows merge into one entry that carries the most common genes and DNA. The sample yields fewer than 650,000 distinct CDR3 sequences; just over 7% were counted once. The ten most abundant clones make up around 1.6% of the sample. This sample also belongs to another study, concerning yellow fever vaccine responses in identical twins.

The sequenced sample consisted of PBMCs. These receptors came from a woman under 30 in good health.

This rearrangement joins TRBV4-1 to TRBJ1-2; 7 bases fit TRBD1. From germline, CDR1 is MGHRA and CDR2 YSYEKL. The CDR3 consists of 17 residues. With 0 bases clipped from V and 2 bases from J, the junction kept 9 bases outside the gene matches. The CDR3 protein is CASSQDPGTEENYGYTF. CDR3 sequence (DNA): TGCGCCAGCAGCCAAGATCCGGGGACAGAAGAAAACTATGGCTACACCTTC.

In regard to this clonotype: Likely a read error: the CDR3 ends without its conserved phenylalanine or tryptophan. The limits of the CDR3 on the DNA are not certain, so only TCRdb's listed CDR3 is given. The chain couples TRBV20-1 to TRBJ2-1; TRBD2 is the table's D call and was not checked against the DNA. From its first to its last residue, the CDR3 has 16 amino acids. The V gene's germline CDR1 is DFQATT and CDR2 SNEGSKA (reference sequence). CDR3 amino acids: CSATPGLAGGAFRQTA.

The gene calls are TRBV4-1 and TRBJ1-5; D possibly corresponds to TRBD1 (5 bases). The CDR3 consists of 16 residues. Germline lookup yields CDR1 MGHRA and CDR2 YSYEKL. Trimming cost V 0 bases and J 6 bases, with 15 bases left between them. The CDR3, as DNA: TGCGCCAGCAGCCAAGAAGCAGGAGGGGTCGGTCAGCCCCAGCATTTT. This translates into CASSQEAGGVGQPQHF.

The rearrangement links TRBV20-1 to TRBJ1-1, with D possibly TRBD1 on 5 matching bases. The CDR3 is 15 residues long. V dropped 3 bases and J dropped 0 bases, with 14 bases sitting between them. Germline V gene lookup returns CDR1 DFQATT and CDR2 SNEGSKA (reference sequence). The CDR3 coding sequence is TGCAGTGCTAGCCCAGTACAGGACCTGAACACTGAAGCTTTCTTT. This gives the protein CSASPVQDLNTEAFF.

This clonotype was recorded a few times. This chain joins TRBV21-1 and TRBJ2-7; no DNA check was done on the table's D call, TRBD1. TRBV21-1 is annotated as a pseudogene. This CDR3 is 14 amino acids long. Written as DNA, the CDR3 is TGTGCCAGCAGCTCCCGGGACAGAATCTACGAGCAGTACTTC. Encoded protein: CASSSRDRIYEQYF.

J is TRBJ2-3 and V is TRBV5-6; weak D call: TRBD2 (7 bases). The ends were cut back, 4 bases at V and 7 bases at J, with 16 bases in the middle. This CDR3 has 14 amino acids. Germline values: CDR1 SGHDT, CDR2 YYEEEE. The CDR3 coding sequence is TGTGCCAGCAGCCCGCGGGGGCTTCCCTATACGCAGTATTTT. The encoded protein is CASSPRGLPYTQYF.

The V gene is TRBV29-1, the J gene TRBJ1-2; TRBD1 is a possible D gene (5 bases). The CDR3 spans 12 residues. Germline CDR1 is SQVTM and CDR2 is ANQGSEA. Trimming pared 4 bases from V and 6 bases from J, leaving 12 bases between. CDR3 nucleotide sequence: TGCAGCGTTGGAGGGCAGGGCCATGGCTACACCTTC. Amino acids: CSVGGQGHGYTF. Full variable domain (rest looked up from reference TRBV29-1 and TRBJ1-2): SAVISQKPSRDICQRGTSLTIQCQVDSQVTMMFWYRQQPGQSLTLIATANQGSEATYESGFVIDKFPISRPNLTFSTLTVSNMSPEDSSIYLCSVGGQGHGYTFGSGTRLTVV.

Of note for this clonotype: At one end, the junction sequence differs from germline, possibly due to a read error. This chain uses TRBV10-3 with TRBJ2-1, with D perhaps TRBD2 (5 bases). The CDR3 has 14 amino acids. Germline CDR1 and CDR2: ENHRY and SYGVKD. CDR3 region: CAISPGSSYNKQFF. The CDR3 DNA follows: TGTGCCATCAGCCCGGGAAGCTCCTACAATAAGCAGTTCTTC.

This clonotype occurred a few times. The chain links TRBV15 to TRBJ1-2; tentatively, D is TRBD1 (5 bases). The germline V and J ends were trimmed by 4 bases and 3 bases, with 9 bases remaining between them. The CDR3 runs to 13 residues. The germline V gene encodes CDR1 LNHNV and CDR2 YYDKDF (reference sequence). CDR3 residues: CATSIDSYYGYTF. In DNA form, the CDR3 reads TGTGCCACCAGCATAGACAGCTACTATGGCTACACCTTC.